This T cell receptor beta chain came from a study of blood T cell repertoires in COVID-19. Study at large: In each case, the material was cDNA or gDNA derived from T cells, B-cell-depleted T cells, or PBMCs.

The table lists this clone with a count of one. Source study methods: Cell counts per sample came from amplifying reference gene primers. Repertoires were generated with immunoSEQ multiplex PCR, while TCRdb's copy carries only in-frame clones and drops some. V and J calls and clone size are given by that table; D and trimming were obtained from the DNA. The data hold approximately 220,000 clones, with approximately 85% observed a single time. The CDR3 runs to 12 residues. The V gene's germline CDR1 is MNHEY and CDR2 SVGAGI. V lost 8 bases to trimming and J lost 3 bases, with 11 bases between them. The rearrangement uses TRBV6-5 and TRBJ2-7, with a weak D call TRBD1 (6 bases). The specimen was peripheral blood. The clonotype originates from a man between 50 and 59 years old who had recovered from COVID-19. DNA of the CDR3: TGTGCCAGCGGCACAGGGTACTACGAGCAGTACTTC. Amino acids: CASGTGYYEQYF.